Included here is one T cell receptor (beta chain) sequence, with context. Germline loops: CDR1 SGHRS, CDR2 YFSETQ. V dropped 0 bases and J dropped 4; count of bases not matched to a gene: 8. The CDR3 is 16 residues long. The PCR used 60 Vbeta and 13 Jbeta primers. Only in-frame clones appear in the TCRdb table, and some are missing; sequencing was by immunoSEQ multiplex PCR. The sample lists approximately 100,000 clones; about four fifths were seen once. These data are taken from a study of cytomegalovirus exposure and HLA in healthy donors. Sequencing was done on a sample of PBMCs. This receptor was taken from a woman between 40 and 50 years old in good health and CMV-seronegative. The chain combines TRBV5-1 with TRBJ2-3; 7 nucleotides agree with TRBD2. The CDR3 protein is CASSLGGRAGPDTQYF. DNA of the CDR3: TGCGCCAGCAGCTTGGGTGGGAGGGCCGGACCAGATACGCAGTATTTT.